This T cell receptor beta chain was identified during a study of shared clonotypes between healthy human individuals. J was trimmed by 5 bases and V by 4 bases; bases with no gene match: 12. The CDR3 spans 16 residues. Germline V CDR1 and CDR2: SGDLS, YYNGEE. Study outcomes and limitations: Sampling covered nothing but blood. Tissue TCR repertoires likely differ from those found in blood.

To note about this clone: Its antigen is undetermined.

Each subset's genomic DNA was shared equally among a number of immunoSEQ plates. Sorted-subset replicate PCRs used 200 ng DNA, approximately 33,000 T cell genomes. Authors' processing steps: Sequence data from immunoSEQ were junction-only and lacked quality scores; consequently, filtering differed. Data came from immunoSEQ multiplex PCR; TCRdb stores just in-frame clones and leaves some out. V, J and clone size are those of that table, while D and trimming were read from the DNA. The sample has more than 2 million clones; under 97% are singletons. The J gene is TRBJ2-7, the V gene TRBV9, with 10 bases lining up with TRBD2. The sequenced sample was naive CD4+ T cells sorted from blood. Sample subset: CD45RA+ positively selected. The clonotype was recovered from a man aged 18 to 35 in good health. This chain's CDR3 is CASSQREGLSIDEQYF. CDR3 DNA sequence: TGTGCCAGCAGCCAGCGGGAGGGCCTTTCGATTGACGAGCAGTACTTC.